This TCR beta chain emerged from a study of shared clonotypes between healthy human individuals. Study-wide points: Depth was large, yet rarefaction showed that sorted-subset sequencing was incomplete. Estimated richness values were generally larger in naive subsets than in memory subsets.

The V gene's germline CDR1 is SGHTA and CDR2 FQGNSA. This CDR3 contains 13 residues. The V end lost 5 bases, the J end lost 4 bases, and 12 bases lay between the germline ends. The protocol was immunoSEQ multiplex PCR, while the TCRdb copy is restricted to in-frame clones and leaves out a portion. The table shows under 2,500,000 clones, with approximately 96% occurring only once. As for this clone: No antigen is known for it.

The sequencing sample was made of naive CD4+ T cells sorted from blood. Specified subset: CD45RA+ positively selected. The chain links TRBV7-2 to TRBJ2-7; D perhaps matches TRBD2 (5 bases). The receptor was derived from a young man in good health. Here the CDR3 DNA reads TGTGCCAGCAGCATAGAGGGCCCATACGAGCAGTACTTC. It yields the protein CASSIEGPYEQYF.